This TCR beta chain came from a study of control samples from healthy donors and cancer patients (dated by TCRdb to 2018 to 2021). Receptor amplification or capture employed the immunoSEQ multiplex PCR assay. This is the immuneACCESS table as TCRdb keeps it, with only in-frame sequences that have V and J called. A part of the clones is gone; compared with another copy, unresolved V genes explain less than half, and the rest is unexplained. Here the sample has 100,000 to 150,000 clones; more than 85% occur a single time. The leading ten clones occupy 8.5% to 10% of the sample. In the case of this clone: Its antigen target is currently unknown. No quality values exist for individual bases; no much larger clone is one base distant. This CDR3 is also generated by other DNA sequences in the sample.

The receptor was isolated from a man between 18 and 29 years old in good health. The source material was blood.

Here is the DNA: TGTGCCAGCAGTTACTCGGGGACGGGGAACACTGAAGCTTTCTTT. This yields the protein CASSYSGTGNTEAFF. Rearrangement joined TRBV6-5 to TRBJ1-1, with TRBD1 as a weak D call on 5 bases. CDR1 MNHEY and CDR2 SVGAGI were looked up in the germline V gene. The CDR3 covers 15 residues, taking in both the cysteine and the phenylalanine. CDR3 DNA only is kept here, 45 bases in frame from base 1. Between the V and J ends, shortened by 0 bases and 1 base respectively, the junction contains 9 bases.